These T cell receptor beta chains were read from a single sample in a study of cytomegalovirus exposure and HLA in healthy donors. The table came from immunoSEQ multiplex PCR; TCRdb's copy has only in-frame clones and leaves some out. The repertoire includes approximately 200,000 clones, nearly 80% of them detected once, and approximately 6% sits in the top ten. The sample consisted of PBMCs. These receptors originate from a woman in her thirties in good health and CMV-seropositive. Each CDR3 is given with its conserved first and last residue. A D gene is named only where the DNA matches it firmly. Not every row has a clone size; where given, it reads once, few, many or a size class.

j_call: TRBJ2-4
d_call: .
clone_size: .
cdr3_length: 18
v_call: TRBV28
cdr3_nt: TGTGCCAGCAGTGACAAAACCCCGGGGGTGCAGGCCAAAAACATTCAGTACTTC
cdr3_aa: CASSDKTPGVQAKNIQYF

j_call: TRBJ1-2
d_call: .
clone_size: .
cdr3_length: 14
v_call: TRBV6-5
cdr3_nt: TGTGCCAGCAGCACTGACGAGGTTTCGCGTGGCTACACCTTC
cdr3_aa: CASSTDEVSRGYTF

j_call: TRBJ2-2
d_call: TRBD1
clone_size: .
cdr3_length: 17
v_call: TRBV7-9
cdr3_nt: TGTGCCAGCAGCGCCCGATGGGAGACAGGGGGCACCGGGGAGCTGTTTTTT
cdr3_aa: CASSARWETGGTGELFF

j_call: TRBJ1-3
d_call: .
clone_size: once
cdr3_length: 13
v_call: TRBV9
cdr3_nt: TGTGCCAGCAGCGTAGCAGCTGGAAACACCATATATTTT
cdr3_aa: CASSVAAGNTIYF

j_call: TRBJ2-7
d_call: TRBD2
clone_size: .
cdr3_length: 16
v_call: TRBV9
cdr3_nt: TGTGCCAGCAGCCCCCCGACTAGCGGGGTGGGTTACGAGCAGTACTTC
cdr3_aa: CASSPPTSGVGYEQYF

j_call: TRBJ1-4
d_call: .
clone_size: .
cdr3_length: 14
v_call: TRBV7-9
cdr3_nt: TGTGCCAGCAGCCCAGGACAGCGTAATGAAAAACTGTTTTTT
cdr3_aa: CASSPGQRNEKLFF

j_call: TRBJ2-2
d_call: TRBD2
clone_size: .
cdr3_length: 14
v_call: TRBV27
cdr3_nt: TGTGCCAGCAGTCTAGCGGGGGGCACCGGGGAGCTGTTTTTT
cdr3_aa: CASSLAGGTGELFF

j_call: TRBJ1-5
d_call: TRBD1
clone_size: .
cdr3_length: 15
v_call: TRBV19
cdr3_nt: TGTGCCAGTGAGCTATACAGGGGAGGCAATCAGCCCCAGCATTTT
cdr3_aa: CASELYRGGNQPQHF

j_call: TRBJ2-2
d_call: TRBD2
clone_size: .
cdr3_length: 14
v_call: TRBV10-3
cdr3_nt: TGTGCCATCACCGCGGGGGGGGGCACCGGGGAGCTGTTTTTT
cdr3_aa: CAITAGGGTGELFF

j_call: TRBJ2-7
d_call: TRBD1
clone_size: .
cdr3_length: 14
v_call: TRBV11-2
cdr3_nt: TGTGCCAGCAGCCTATACAGGGGATCCTACGAGCAGTACTTC
cdr3_aa: CASSLYRGSYEQYF

j_call: TRBJ2-5
d_call: .
clone_size: .
cdr3_length: 14
v_call: TRBV19
cdr3_nt: TGTGCCAGTAGTACCCTAGACGGCCAAGAGACCCAGTACTTC
cdr3_aa: CASSTLDGQETQYF

j_call: TRBJ1-1
d_call: TRBD1
clone_size: .
cdr3_length: 15
v_call: TRBV7-6
cdr3_nt: TGTGCCAGCAGCCACTGGGACAGGGGATCCCCCGAAGCTTTCTTT
cdr3_aa: CASSHWDRGSPEAFF

j_call: TRBJ1-5
d_call: TRBD1
clone_size: .
cdr3_length: 16
v_call: TRBV7-2
cdr3_nt: TGTGCCAGCAGCCCTGGGACAGGGAGAGTAAATCAGCCCCAGCATTTT
cdr3_aa: CASSPGTGRVNQPQHF

j_call: TRBJ1-2
d_call: TRBD1
clone_size: .
cdr3_length: 14
v_call: TRBV6-1
cdr3_nt: TGTGCCAGTTCCAGGGGGGCGGCATCCTATGGCTACACCTTC
cdr3_aa: CASSRGAASYGYTF

j_call: TRBJ2-2
d_call: .
clone_size: .
cdr3_length: 14
v_call: TRBV7-8
cdr3_nt: TGTGCCAGCAGAGCGACGGCAGGGCCCGGGGAGCTGTTTTTT
cdr3_aa: CASRATAGPGELFF

j_call: TRBJ1-1
d_call: .
clone_size: .
cdr3_length: 15
v_call: TRBV10-3
cdr3_nt: TGTGCCATCAGTGAGTTGGGACACTCGAACACTGAAGCTTTCTTT
cdr3_aa: CAISELGHSNTEAFF

j_call: TRBJ1-1
d_call: .
clone_size: .
cdr3_length: 11
v_call: TRBV20-1
cdr3_nt: TGCAGTGCCCAACAGGAACGAACGGCTTTCTTT
cdr3_aa: CSAQQERTAFF

j_call: TRBJ1-3
d_call: .
clone_size: once
cdr3_length: 20
v_call: TRBV7-7
cdr3_nt: TGTGCTAGCAGCTTACCCGTCGAAAACCATAGACAGCGAGCTGGAAACACCATATATTTT
cdr3_aa: CASSLPVENHRQRAGNTIYF

j_call: TRBJ1-5
d_call: .
clone_size: .
cdr3_length: 17
v_call: TRBV15
cdr3_nt: TGTGCCACCAGCAGAGATTCGGCGGCCTATAGCAATCAGCCCCAGCATTTT
cdr3_aa: CATSRDSAAYSNQPQHF

j_call: TRBJ1-1
d_call: .
clone_size: .
cdr3_length: 14
v_call: TRBV27
cdr3_nt: TGTGCCAGCAGTTTAGTAGGGGGGGACACTGAAGCTTTCTTT
cdr3_aa: CASSLVGGDTEAFF

j_call: TRBJ1-1
d_call: .
clone_size: .
cdr3_length: 16
v_call: TRBV7-2
cdr3_nt: TGTGCCAGCAGCTTAGAGCCAGGGCGGAGGAACACTGAAGCTTTCTTT
cdr3_aa: CASSLEPGRRNTEAFF

j_call: TRBJ1-6
d_call: TRBD1
clone_size: .
cdr3_length: 17
v_call: TRBV5-6
cdr3_nt: TGTGCCAGCAGCTTCGGACAGGGCCGGAGCTTCCCTTCACCCCTCCACTTT
cdr3_aa: CASSFGQGRSFPSPLHF

j_call: TRBJ2-5
d_call: TRBD2
clone_size: .
cdr3_length: 16
v_call: TRBV2
cdr3_nt: TGTGCCAGCAGCGACATTGTACTAGCGGGGGATGAGACCCAGTACTTC
cdr3_aa: CASSDIVLAGDETQYF

j_call: TRBJ1-5
d_call: .
clone_size: .
cdr3_length: 16
v_call: TRBV19
cdr3_nt: TGTGCCAGTAGTATATTCGGAGGGAGTAGCAATCAGCCCCAGCATTTT
cdr3_aa: CASSIFGGSSNQPQHF

j_call: TRBJ2-3
d_call: .
clone_size: .
cdr3_length: 16
v_call: TRBV19
cdr3_nt: TGTGCCAGTAGTGTTTTAGTCTCACCTAGCACAGATACGCAGTATTTT
cdr3_aa: CASSVLVSPSTDTQYF

j_call: TRBJ2-3
d_call: TRBD2
clone_size: .
cdr3_length: 16
v_call: TRBV10-3
cdr3_nt: TGTGCCACAGGGACTAGCGGTGCTTCGGGGACAGATACGCAGTATTTT
cdr3_aa: CATGTSGASGTDTQYF

j_call: TRBJ2-1
d_call: TRBD1
clone_size: .
cdr3_length: 12
v_call: TRBV7-9
cdr3_nt: TGTTCCAGCAGCTTTGCTGGGGACAGGGTATTCTTC
cdr3_aa: CSSSFAGDRVFF

j_call: TRBJ2-1
d_call: TRBD2
clone_size: .
cdr3_length: 14
v_call: TRBV2
cdr3_nt: TGTGCCACCGCCAGCGGGGCTAATTACAATGAGCAGTTCTTC
cdr3_aa: CATASGANYNEQFF